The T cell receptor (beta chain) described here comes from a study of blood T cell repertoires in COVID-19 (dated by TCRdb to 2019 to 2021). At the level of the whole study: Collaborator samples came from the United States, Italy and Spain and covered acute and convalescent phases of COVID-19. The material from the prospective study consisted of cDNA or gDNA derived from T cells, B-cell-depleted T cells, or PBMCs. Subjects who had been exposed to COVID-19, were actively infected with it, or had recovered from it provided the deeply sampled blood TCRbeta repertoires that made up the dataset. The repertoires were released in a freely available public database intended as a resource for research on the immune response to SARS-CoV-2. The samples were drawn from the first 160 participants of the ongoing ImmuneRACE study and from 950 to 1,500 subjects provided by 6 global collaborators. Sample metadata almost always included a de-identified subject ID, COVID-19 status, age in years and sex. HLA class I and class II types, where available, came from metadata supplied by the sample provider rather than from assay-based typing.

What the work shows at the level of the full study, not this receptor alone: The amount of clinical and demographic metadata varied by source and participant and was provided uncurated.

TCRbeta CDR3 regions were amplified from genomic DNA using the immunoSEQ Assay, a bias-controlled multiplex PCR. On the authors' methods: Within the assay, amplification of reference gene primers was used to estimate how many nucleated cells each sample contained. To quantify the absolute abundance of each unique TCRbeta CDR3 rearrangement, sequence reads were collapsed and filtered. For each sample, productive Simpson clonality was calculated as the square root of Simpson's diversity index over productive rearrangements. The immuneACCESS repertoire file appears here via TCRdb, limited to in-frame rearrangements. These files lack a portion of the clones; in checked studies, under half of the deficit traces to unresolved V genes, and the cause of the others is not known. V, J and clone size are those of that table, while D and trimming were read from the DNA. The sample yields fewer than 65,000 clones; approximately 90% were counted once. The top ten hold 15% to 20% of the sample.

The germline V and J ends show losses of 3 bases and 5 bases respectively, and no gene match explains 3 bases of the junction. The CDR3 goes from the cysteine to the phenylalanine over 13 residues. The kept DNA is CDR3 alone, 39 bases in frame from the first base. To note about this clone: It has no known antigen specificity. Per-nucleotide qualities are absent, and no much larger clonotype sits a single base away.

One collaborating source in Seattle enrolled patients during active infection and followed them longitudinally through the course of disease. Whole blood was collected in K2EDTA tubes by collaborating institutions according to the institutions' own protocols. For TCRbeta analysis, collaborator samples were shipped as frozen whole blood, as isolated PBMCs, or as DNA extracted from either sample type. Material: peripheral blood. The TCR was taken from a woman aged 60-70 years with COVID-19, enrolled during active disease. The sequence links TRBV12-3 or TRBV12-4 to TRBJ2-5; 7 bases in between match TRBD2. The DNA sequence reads TGTGCCAGCAGTTTGATGGGGGGGGAGACCCAGTACTTC. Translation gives CASSLMGGETQYF.